This T cell receptor (beta chain) originates from a study of beta chain features in type 1 diabetes. Findings and caveats of the study: In type 1 diabetes patients, VDJ junctions had fewer insertions; deletions at these junctions were more frequent. Within each of all four CD4+ subsets, Type 1 diabetes patients had TCRB CDR3s that were moderately but significantly shorter.

A few counts support this clone. Its antigen is as yet unknown. Expressed TCRB transcripts got sequenced, as all isolated RNA was reverse transcribed. TCRdb keeps only in-frame clones here, not all; method: immunoSEQ multiplex PCR. Among about 640,000 clones listed, 12% were seen once. The sequenced sample was naive CD4+ T cells from blood. This clonotype originated in a man aged 25-40 years with type 1 diabetes.

The CDR3 DNA sequence: TGTGCCAGCTCACAGACAGCCACTAACTATGGCTACACCTTC. The encoded protein is CASSQTATNYGYTF. The rearrangement joins TRBV18 to TRBJ1-2, with TRBD1 as a possible D gene (5 bases). Germline values: CDR1 KGHSH, CDR2 LQKENI. V was trimmed by 4 bases and J by 0 bases, leaving 9 bases between them. The CDR3 extends over 14 amino acids.